Each of the 20 T cell receptor beta chains below was sequenced from the same sample in a study of OX40 agonist ivuxolimab in advanced cancers. This table comes from immunoSEQ multiplex PCR, and its TCRdb copy is limited to in-frame clones, with some not included. This table holds about 64,000 clones, about 88% found once. The sample consisted of CD4+ or CD8+ T cells sorted from blood, taken in a trial of the OX40 agonist ivuxolimab. All receptors come from an adult with an advanced solid tumor such as melanoma, head and neck, liver or kidney cancer.

The genes are TRBV18 and TRBJ1-1, with unresolved D. Trimming took 3 bases from V and 0 from J, leaving 5 bases between them. Germline CDR1 reads KGHSH; CDR2 reads LQKENI. This CDR3 region has 13 residues. CDR3 DNA: TGTGCCAGCTCACCCTCAGTGAACACTGAAGCTTTCTTT. This sequence encodes CASSPSVNTEAFF. Complete variable domain (other parts from reference TRBV18 and TRBJ1-1): NAGVMQNPRHLVRRRGQEARLRCSPMKGHSHVYWYRQLPEEGLKFMVYLQKENIIDESGMPKERFSAEFPKEGPSILRIQQVVRGDSAAYFCASSPSVNTEAFFGQGTRLTVV.

V and J are TRBV27 and TRBJ2-5; D is possibly TRBD1 or TRBD2 (5 bases each). Trimming took 7 bases from V and 9 from J, leaving 21 bases between them. This CDR3 spans 14 amino acids. CDR1 is MNHEY, CDR2 SMNVEV, per germline (reference sequence). This CDR3 reads CASTLWDGLMAQYF. The DNA for the CDR3 is TGTGCCAGCACCCTATGGGACGGGCTGATGGCCCAGTACTTC.

This clone was detected a few times. This chain joins TRBV6-5 and TRBJ1-2; TRBD1 might be the D (6 bases). The CDR3 contains 14 residues. V was cut by 7 bases and J by 8 bases, with 20 bases left in between. From germline, CDR1 is MNHEY and CDR2 SVGAGI. In DNA form, the CDR3 reads TGTGCCAGCACCCAATCCGGGGGGCTTTCGGGCTACACCTTC. This encodes CASTQSGGLSGYTF.

The chain carries TRBV28 and TRBJ2-7, with a possible D match to TRBD2 (5 bases). CDR1 is MDHEN and CDR2 is SYDVKM in the germline V gene. CDR3 length equals 14 residues. V was trimmed by 7 bases and J by 3 bases, leaving 16 bases between them. Written as DNA, the CDR3 is TGTGCCAGCACCTCTAGCCGCCTTCACTACGAGCAGTACTTC. This translates into CASTSSRLHYEQYF.

This clone was seen more than once but under ten times. The chain uses TRBV30 and TRBJ2-1; TRBD1 might be the D (6 bases). The CDR3 extends over 14 amino acids. Trimming took 5 bases from V and 7 from J, leaving 18 bases between them. Germline-derived CDR1 and CDR2 are GTSNPN and SVGIG (reference sequence). CDR3 sequence (DNA): TGTGCCTGGTCCTCCAGGCAAGGGACAAATGAGCAGTTCTTC. It translates to CAWSSRQGTNEQFF.

This rearrangement joins TRBV4-1 to TRBJ2-1; the D gene is possibly TRBD1 (6 bases). Trimming took off 3 bases at V and 10 bases at J, with 10 bases between the two ends. Germline values: CDR1 MGHRA, CDR2 YSYEKL. The CDR3 has 12 amino acids. In nucleotides, the CDR3 is TGCGCCAGCAGCCAGACGGACAGAGAGCAGTTCTTC. Encoded protein: CASSQTDREQFF.

This clone was detected only once. The rearrangement links TRBV6-5 to TRBJ1-2, with 8 nucleotides matching TRBD1. Germline CDR1 MNHEY, CDR2 SVGAGI. J gave up 4 bases and V 6 bases, and 7 bases lay outside the gene matches. The CDR3 runs 14 residues. DNA of the CDR3: TGTGCCAGCAGACCGGGACAGGACTTCTATGGCTACACCTTC. Its protein product is CASRPGQDFYGYTF.

This clone was observed a handful of times. The chain has TRBV5-4 and TRBJ2-7; 7 bases fit TRBD1. The CDR3 loop spans 14 amino acids. Germline V gene lookup returns CDR1 SGHNT and CDR2 YYREEE (reference sequence). V was clipped by 4 bases and J by 4 bases; unmatched bases: 8. CDR3 DNA sequence: TGTGCCAGCAGCGCCACGACAGGGTCTTACGAGCAGTACTTC. It encodes CASSATTGSYEQYF. The whole variable domain, remainder taken from reference TRBV5-4 and TRBJ2-7, is ETGVTQSPTHLIKTRGQQVTLRCSSQSGHNTVSWYQQALGQGPQFIFQYYREEENGRGNFPPRFSGLQFPNYSSELNVNALELDDSALYLCASSATTGSYEQYFGPGTRLTVT.

The rearrangement uses TRBV7-9 and TRBJ2-5, with TRBD2 matching over 7 bases. Trimming removed 1 base from V and 4 bases from J; junction bases left unmatched: 3. The germline CDR1 and CDR2 sequences are SEHNR and FQNEAQ (reference sequence). There are 14 residues in the CDR3. CDR3 coding DNA: TGTGCCAGCAGCTTAGTGGTAGCGGGAGAGACCCAGTACTTC. Amino acids: CASSLVVAGETQYF.

This chain links TRBV30 with TRBJ1-4; TRBD1 aligns across 9 bases. The CDR3 loop spans 14 amino acids. The germline V gene encodes CDR1 GTSNPN and CDR2 SVGIG (reference sequence). After removal of 6 bases from V and 4 bases from J, the junction contained 6 bases not matched to a gene. The CDR3 here is CACGAGQGNEKLFF. For the CDR3, the DNA is TGTGCCTGTGGAGCGGGACAGGGTAATGAAAAACTGTTTTTT. Filled out from reference TRBV30 and TRBJ1-4, the complete variable domain reads SQTIHQWPATLVQPVGSPLSLECTVEGTSNPNLYWYRQAAGRGLQLLFYSVGIGQISSEVPQNLSASRPQDRQFILSSKKLLLSDSGFYLCACGAGQGNEKLFFGSGTQLSVL.

This chain connects TRBV15 to TRBJ1-1, with D possibly TRBD1 on 6 matching bases. Germline CDR1 is LNHNV and CDR2 is YYDKDF (reference sequence). The CDR3 covers 13 residues. V was trimmed by 3 bases and J by 4 bases, leaving 9 bases between them. The CDR3 coding sequence is TGTGCCACCAGCAGGACAGGAGCCACTGAAGCTTTCTTT. It encodes CATSRTGATEAFF.

The genes are TRBV13 and TRBJ1-2; TRBD1 might be the D (6 bases). Looked up from germline, CDR1 is PRHDT and CDR2 is FYEKMQ (reference sequence). V lost 4 bases, J lost 1 base, and 10 bases lay in between. The CDR3 is 14 residues long. DNA of the CDR3: TGTGCCAGCAGCTCAGGGGTATTTAACTATGGCTACACCTTC. This gives the protein CASSSGVFNYGYTF. Full variable domain (outside the CDR3, taken from reference TRBV13 and TRBJ1-2): AAGVIQSPRHLIKEKRETATLKCYPIPRHDTVYWYQQGPGQDPQFLISFYEKMQSDKGSIPDRFSAQQFSDYHSELNMSSLELGDSALYFCASSSGVFNYGYTFGSGTRLTVV.

The chain uses TRBV5-4 and TRBJ1-4; a possible D gene is TRBD1 (6 bases). Deletions cut 3 bases from V and 3 bases from J, with 12 bases between. The CDR3 is made up of 15 amino acids. CDR1 and CDR2 from the germline V gene are SGHNT and YYREEE (reference sequence). The CDR3 loop is CASSSLGQSNEKLFF. As DNA, the CDR3 is TGTGCCAGCAGCTCCCTAGGACAGTCTAATGAAAAACTGTTTTTT.

This sequence joins TRBV5-1 and TRBJ2-7, with 10 bases matching TRBD1. Unmatched junction bases numbered 4, after V lost 3 bases and J lost 1 base. The CDR3 contains 15 residues. The V gene's germline CDR1 is SGHRS and CDR2 YFSETQ. The CDR3 coding sequence is TGCGCCAGCAGCTGGACAGGGGGAGGGTCCTACGAGCAGTACTTC. It is translated as CASSWTGGGSYEQYF.

The chain has TRBV5-4 and TRBJ2-7, with D possibly matching TRBD1 (5 bases). V dropped 4 bases and J dropped 2 bases, with 10 bases sitting between them. Germline V lookup: CDR1 SGHNT, CDR2 YYREEE (reference sequence). The CDR3 loop spans 13 amino acids. The CDR3 protein is CASSPQGAYEQYF. The CDR3 nucleotides read TGTGCCAGCAGCCCCCAGGGTGCCTACGAGCAGTACTTC.

The V and J genes are TRBV4-1 and TRBJ2-3; TRBD2 is a possible D gene (5 bases). In germline, CDR1 is MGHRA, CDR2 YSYEKL. The CDR3 runs to 16 residues. V gave up 1 base and J gave up 1 base, with 12 bases separating them. CDR3 amino acids: CASSQVGAGRTDTQYF. The CDR3 nucleotides are TGCGCCAGCAGCCAAGTGGGCGCGGGCCGCACAGATACGCAGTATTTT.

The gene calls are TRBV18 and TRBJ1-1, with TRBD1 matching over 8 bases. Germline trimming cut 6 bases from V and 8 bases from J; bases unmatched to any gene: 14. The length of the CDR3 is 15 residues. Per germline, CDR1 KGHSH and CDR2 LQKENI. CDR3 nucleotides: TGTGCCAGCTCTCGGATAGGACAGGGAAGTATGGAAGCTTTCTTT. Protein sequence: CASSRIGQGSMEAFF.

CDR3 sequence (DNA): TGTGCCAGCTCACCAAGCGCGCGTTACAATGAGCAGTTCTTC. Its translation: CASSPSARYNEQFF. This rearrangement joins TRBV18 to TRBJ2-1; D call uncertain. Trimming left V 2 bases short and J 4 bases short, with 9 bases between. Germline V gives CDR1 KGHSH, CDR2 LQKENI. CDR3 length: 14 residues.

With regard to this clone: The junction departs from germline at one end; a sequencing error may be responsible. The chain carries TRBV6-6 and TRBJ1-1; tentative D call: TRBD1 (6 bases). The CDR3 length is 15 residues. Germline CDR1 MNHNY, CDR2 SVGAGI (reference sequence). The CDR3 nucleotides read TGTGCCAGCAGGTCCGGGGACATAATGAACACTGAAGCATTCTTT. Translated, it gives CASRSGDIMNTEAFF.

The chain links TRBV2 to TRBJ1-2; no definite D call. CDR3 size: 12 residues. The V end was cut by 6 bases, the J end by 2 bases, with 7 bases between. Germline loops: CDR1 SNHLY, CDR2 FYNNEI. CDR3 DNA sequence: TGTGCCAGCAGGTCGCGGAACTATGGCTACACCTTC. Protein: CASRSRNYGYTF.